This T cell receptor beta chain was sequenced during a study of CD8+CD57+ T cells in acquired aplastic anemia. Study overall: Sorted cells (CD4+ and CD8+) yielded DNA amounts that averaged approximately 3 ug.

TCR beta VDJ and CDR3 were profiled, and genomic DNA was the template. TCRdb analysed the reads with MiXCR anew, one entry per CDR3 protein. Of about 290,000 distinct CDR3 sequences in the sample, about three fifths were seen once. Trimming took 5 bases from V and 0 from J, leaving 14 bases between them. The CDR3 has 15 residues. The germline V gene has CDR1 MNHEY and CDR2 SMNVEV (reference sequence). Previously, flow cytometry had revealed CD8+CD57+ cell expansion in the patients chosen for sequencing. Diagnosis of severe acquired aplastic anemia applied to all patients. Untreated patients provided the blood samples, with no therapy given before sampling. Many counts were recorded for this clonotype. Its antigen is undetermined. Overall study findings and caveats: Comparison of patients with controls identified about 27 shared CD8+ CDR3 sequences.

V usage is TRBV27 and J usage is TRBJ2-7; tentative D call: TRBD2 (6 bases). Sequenced sample: sorted CD4+, CD8+, or CD8+CD57+ T cells (not recorded which) from PBMCs. The source is a human donor with aplastic anemia. The CDR3 is CASSHSSASSYEQYF. DNA of the CDR3: TGTGCCAGCAGTCACTCTAGCGCAAGCTCCTACGAGCAGTACTTC.